These T cell receptor beta chains were read from a single sample in a study of early stage breast cancer tumors. The method was immunoSEQ multiplex PCR; TCRdb's version includes in-frame clones alone and lacks a portion of them. The data contain tens of thousands of clones, around 80% of them singletons. The sample comprised blood. These receptors came from a person aged 40 to 49 with breast cancer. Both conserved end residues are part of each CDR3. Fields, in order: V gene, clone size, J gene, D gene, CDR3 protein, CDR3 DNA. D genes are given only for firm matches. Only some rows state a clone size, as once, few, many or a class for expanded clones.

TRBV5-4	few	TRBJ1-1	.	CASSPGRERDEAFF	TGTGCCAGCAGCCCTGGTCGGGAGAGGGATGAAGCTTTCTTT
TRBV7-9	.	TRBJ2-3	TRBD2	CASSRSGGLAGEDTDTQYF	TGTGCCAGCTCGAGGTCGGGCGGACTAGCGGGAGAGGACACAGATACGCAGTATTTT
TRBV9	.	TRBJ2-7	.	CASSGLRDSGAHEQYF	TGTGCCAGCAGCGGCCTCCGGGACTCGGGGGCCCACGAGCAGTACTTC
TRBV14	once	TRBJ2-7	.	CASSQFQGSGEQYF	TGTGCCAGCAGCCAATTTCAGGGTTCGGGCGAGCAGTACTTC
TRBV2	.	TRBJ1-2	.	CASSEDRDYGYTF	TGTGCCAGCAGTGAAGACAGGGACTATGGCTACACCTTC
TRBV6-1	.	TRBJ1-5	TRBD1	CASSSPGQMTQPQHF	TGTGCCAGCAGTTCGCCGGGACAGATGACTCAGCCCCAGCATTTT
TRBV2	.	TRBJ2-7	TRBD2	CASSAASGNYEQYF	TGTGCCAGCAGTGCGGCTAGCGGAAATTACGAGCAGTACTTC
TRBV13	.	TRBJ2-2	TRBD2	CASSPMLAGVPGELFF	TGTGCCAGCAGCCCGATGCTAGCGGGAGTCCCCGGGGAGCTGTTTTTT
TRBV18	.	TRBJ2-2	TRBD2	CASSPGTSGFRGELFF	TGTGCCAGCTCACCAGGGACTAGCGGGTTCCGAGGGGAGCTGTTTTTT
TRBV7-8	.	TRBJ2-7	.	CASSLALVGTYEQYF	TGTGCCAGCAGCTTAGCGCTTGTAGGGACCTACGAGCAGTACTTC
TRBV10-3	.	TRBJ1-2	TRBD1	CAISTGVEVTTFNYGYTF	TGTGCCATCAGCACAGGGGTTGAGGTAACGACCTTTAACTATGGCTACACCTTC
TRBV18	.	TRBJ2-2	.	CASSPQDANTGELFF	TGTGCCAGCTCACCCCAGGACGCAAACACCGGGGAGCTGTTTTTT
TRBV27	few	TRBJ2-7	.	CASSWGYEQYF	TGTGCCAGCAGCTGGGGCTACGAGCAGTACTTC
TRBV5-6	once	TRBJ2-3	.	CASSFFGTSTDTQYF	TGTGCCAGCAGCTTTTTTGGGACGAGCACAGATACGCAGTATTTT
TRBV2	.	TRBJ2-5	TRBD2	CASRGLVWASGRAVETQYF	TGTGCCAGCAGGGGGCTGGTATGGGCTAGCGGGAGGGCAGTGGAGACCCAGTACTTC
TRBV5-1	.	TRBJ1-2	TRBD1	CASSLGQGNGYTF	TGCGCCAGCAGCCTAGGACAGGGCAATGGCTACACCTTC
TRBV6-1	.	TRBJ1-2	.	CASSEGGVMVYGYTF	TGTGCCAGCAGTGAAGGAGGGGTGATGGTCTATGGCTACACCTTC
TRBV4-1	few	TRBJ2-4	.	CASSQDDSLAKNIQYF	TGTGCCAGCAGCCAAGATGACAGCCTAGCCAAAAACATTCAGTACTTC
TRBV21-1	once	TRBJ2-3	.	CASSKGPSGEGDTQYF	TGTGCCAGCAGCAAGGGGCCTTCGGGAGAGGGAGATACGCAGTATTTT
TRBV19	.	TRBJ1-2	TRBD1	CASSISGPPDRGGNYGYTF	TGTGCCAGTAGTATCTCCGGACCCCCCGACAGGGGAGGTAACTATGGCTACACCTTC
TRBV18	.	TRBJ1-2	.	CASSTGTVGPYGYTF	TGTGCCAGCTCGACCGGGACCGTGGGCCCGTATGGCTACACCTTC
TRBV6-1	.	TRBJ1-5	.	CASIMAGLNQPQHF	TGTGCCAGCATAATGGCAGGACTTAATCAGCCCCAGCATTTT
TRBV6-5	.	TRBJ1-1	.	CASSYSWRVNTEAFF	TGTGCCAGCAGTTACTCGTGGCGGGTGAACACTGAAGCTTTCTTT
TRBV10-2	.	TRBJ1-5	TRBD1	CASSTGGDQPQHF	TGCGCCAGCAGCACAGGGGGCGATCAGCCCCAGCATTTT
TRBV19	.	TRBJ1-1	TRBD1	CASSTQGQGTEAFF	TGTGCCAGTAGTACTCAGGGACAGGGGACTGAAGCTTTCTTT
TRBV29-1	.	TRBJ2-2	TRBD2	CSVGLAAGELFF	TGCAGCGTTGGACTAGCCGCCGGGGAGCTGTTTTTT
TRBV7-9	.	TRBJ2-3	TRBD2	CASSVLAGVADTQYF	TGTGCCAGCAGCGTACTAGCGGGAGTCGCAGATACGCAGTATTTT
TRBV14	.	TRBJ2-1	.	CASTPSQRSRQFF	TGTGCCAGCACCCCGAGCCAGCGGAGCCGGCAGTTCTTC
TRBV29-1	once	TRBJ1-2	.	CSVGAPTTAVYGYTF	TGCAGCGTTGGGGCTCCTACGACAGCCGTCTATGGCTACACCTTC
TRBV7-8	.	TRBJ2-7	TRBD1	CASSATGVREQYF	TGTGCCAGCAGCGCTACAGGGGTCCGCGAGCAGTACTTC
TRBV7-2	.	TRBJ2-7	TRBD2	CASSLEPGLVFYEQYF	TGTGCCAGCAGCTTAGAACCGGGACTAGTCTTCTACGAGCAGTACTTC
TRBV5-1	.	TRBJ1-4	.	CASSTGIYEKLFF	TGCGCCAGCAGTACCGGGATATATGAAAAACTGTTTTTT
TRBV18	.	TRBJ2-3	TRBD1	CASSPPGQGGKSTQYF	TGTGCCAGCTCACCACCGGGACAGGGGGGGAAGTCTACGCAGTATTTT
TRBV5-6	.	TRBJ1-2	.	CASSSPTGGYYYGYTF	TGTGCCAGCAGCTCCCCCACGGGGGGGTATTACTATGGCTACACCTTC
TRBV30	once	TRBJ1-3	.	CAWSRGGTGNTIYF	TGTGCCTGGAGTCGGGGGGGGACTGGAAACACCATATATTTT
TRBV6-1	.	TRBJ2-3	.	CASILGQDSTDTQYF	.
TRBV20-1	.	TRBJ2-4	.	CSAGGAIQYF	TGCAGTGCCGGTGGGGCCATTCAGTACTTC
TRBV13	once	TRBJ2-7	TRBD2	CASSSNREGLSEQYF	TGTGCCAGCAGCTCAAACCGGGAGGGGCTCTCCGAGCAGTACTTC
TRBV2	once	TRBJ1-2	.	CASSFQGLGGYTF	TGTGCCAGCAGTTTTCAGGGACTCGGAGGCTACACCTTC